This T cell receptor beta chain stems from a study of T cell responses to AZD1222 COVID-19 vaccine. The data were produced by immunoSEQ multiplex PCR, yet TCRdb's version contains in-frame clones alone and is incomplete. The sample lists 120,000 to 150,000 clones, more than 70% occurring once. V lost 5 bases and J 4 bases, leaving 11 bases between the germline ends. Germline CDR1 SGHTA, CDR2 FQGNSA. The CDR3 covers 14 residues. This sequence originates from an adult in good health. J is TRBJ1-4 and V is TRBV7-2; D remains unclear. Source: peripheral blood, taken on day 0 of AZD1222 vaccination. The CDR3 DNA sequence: TGTGCCAGCAGCCTCGGGAGCTTTAATGAAAAACTGTTTTTT. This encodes CASSLGSFNEKLFF. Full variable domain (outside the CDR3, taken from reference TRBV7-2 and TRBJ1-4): GAGVSQSPSNKVTEKGKDVELRCDPISGHTALYWYRQSLGQGLEFLIYFQGNSAPDKSGLPSDRFSAERTGGSVSTLTIQRTQQEDSAVYLCASSLGSFNEKLFFGSGTQLSVL.